The clone carrying this TCR beta chain has only a few counts. The target antigen is unknown. The sample originates from a study of T-cell memory formation after mild COVID-19. Whole-study findings and limits: CM and EM subsets held most contracting CD4+ clones; EMRA held CD8+ ones.

V was pared by 3 bases and J by 6 bases, with 5 bases of the junction left unmatched. CDR3 length equals 13 residues. CDR1 ENHRY and CDR2 SYGVKD come from the germline V gene. A single record per CDR3 protein comes from TCRdb applying MiXCR to the 5' RACE reads. The sample lists 470,000 or so distinct CDR3 sequences, around 25% seen once, with under 15% in the top ten. This clonotype was sampled from an adult woman who had mild COVID-19 (a few samples of this study predate the infection). Cell type and time point are not known. The chain combines TRBV10-3 with TRBJ2-7, with 7 bases matching TRBD1. Material: PBMCs or a T cell subset sorted from them (not recorded which). DNA of the CDR3: TGTGCCATCAGTGATTGGACAGGATCCGAGCAGTACTTC. The encoded protein is CAISDWTGSEQYF.